These T cell receptor beta chains were read from a single sample in a study of CD8 T cells in Susac syndrome. MiXCR, applied by TCRdb to the immunoSEQ multiplex PCR reads, yields one record per CDR3 protein. The table includes roughly 88,000 distinct CDR3 sequences, 96% detected once. Sequencing was carried out using CD8+ T cells from PBMCs. Source of these receptors: a human donor with Susac syndrome. Each CDR3 is given with its conserved first and last residue.

TRBV7-9 CASSLGQGTDTQYF
TRBV20-1 CSARFRLPEGWEQFF
TRBV27 CASSSQGAGGYTF
TRBV4-3 CASSQSLAGGPTETQYF
TRBV9 CASSRDQNEQFF
TRBV27 CASSLGYGANVLTF
TRBV30 CAWVRGTHSTDTQYF
TRBV24-1 CATSDFLGQGDTNTDTQYF
TRBV2 CASDPTAAHTAFF
TRBV5-1 CASRKILEETQYF
TRBV29-1 CSDQGQGAPRGYTF
TRBV6-6 CASSYSGTGDEQYF
TRBV18 CASSPSAVNTEAFF
TRBV6-2/TRBV6-3 CASRAETQYF
TRBV20-1 CSPRGWARETQYF
TRBV6-5 CASSSGSGRAAHEQYF
TRBV2 CASSGPPKRDGYTF
TRBV20-1 CSAQARLAGVTQYF
TRBV4-3 CASSSVQINEQFF
TRBV24-1 CATSPGYEQFF
TRBV7-6 CASSLEAATQETQYF